The sequence of this TCR beta chain was determined in a study of blood T cells in healthy people across ages. With a J-beta primer mix and a sample-barcoded 5' primer, a second PCR ran roughly 6 to 12 cycles. From the 5' RACE reads, TCRdb called clonotypes with MiXCR, one entry per CDR3 protein. In the table there are around 900,000 distinct CDR3 sequences, under 30% of which are singletons. The germline V and J ends were trimmed by 6 bases and 3 bases, with 24 bases remaining between them. The germline gives CDR1 SNHLY, CDR2 FYNNEI. This CDR3 comprises 18 residues. This clonotype occurred a few times.

The sample consisted of blood. The chain couples TRBV2 to TRBJ1-5; unclear D gene. This receptor was identified in a woman of 80 years or more in good health. CDR3 nucleotide sequence: TGTGCCAGCAGCCCCTATATTTTATCGGGAAAGAACAATCAGCCCCAGCATTTT. Encoded protein: CASSPYILSGKNNQPQHF.